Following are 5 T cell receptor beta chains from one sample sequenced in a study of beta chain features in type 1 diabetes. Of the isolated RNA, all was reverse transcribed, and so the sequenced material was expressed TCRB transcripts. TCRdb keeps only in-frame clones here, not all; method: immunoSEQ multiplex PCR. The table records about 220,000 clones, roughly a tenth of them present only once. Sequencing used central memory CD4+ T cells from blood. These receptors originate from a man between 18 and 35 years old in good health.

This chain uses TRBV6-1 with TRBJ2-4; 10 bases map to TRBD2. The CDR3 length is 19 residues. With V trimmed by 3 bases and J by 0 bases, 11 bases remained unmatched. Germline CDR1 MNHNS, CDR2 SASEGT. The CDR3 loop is CASSDFVAGGQLAKNIQYF. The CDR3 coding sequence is TGTGCCAGCAGTGACTTTGTAGCGGGAGGACAACTAGCCAAAAACATTCAGTACTTC.

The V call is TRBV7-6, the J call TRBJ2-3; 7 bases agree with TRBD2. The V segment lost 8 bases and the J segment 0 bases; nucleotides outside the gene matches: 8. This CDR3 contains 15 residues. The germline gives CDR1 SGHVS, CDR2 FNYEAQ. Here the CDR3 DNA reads TGTGCCAGCCGCCCTGGCGGGAGTAGCACAGATACGCAGTATTTT. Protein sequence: CASRPGGSSTDTQYF.

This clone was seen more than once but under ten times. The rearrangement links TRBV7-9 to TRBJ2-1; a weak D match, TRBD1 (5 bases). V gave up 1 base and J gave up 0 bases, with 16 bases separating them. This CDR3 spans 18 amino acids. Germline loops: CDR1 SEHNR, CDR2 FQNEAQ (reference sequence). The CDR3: CASSLGIGDRDSYNEQFF. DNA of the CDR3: TGTGCCAGCAGCTTAGGGATTGGAGACAGAGACTCCTACAATGAGCAGTTCTTC.

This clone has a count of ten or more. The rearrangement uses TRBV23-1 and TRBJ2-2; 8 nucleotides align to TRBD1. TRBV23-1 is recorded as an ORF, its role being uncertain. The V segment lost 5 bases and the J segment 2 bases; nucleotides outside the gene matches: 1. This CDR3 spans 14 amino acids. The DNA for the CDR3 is TGCGCCAGCAGTACAGGGGGAAACACCGGGGAGCTGTTTTTT. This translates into CASSTGGNTGELFF.

CDR3 sequence: CASSGTHYEQYF. The CDR3 DNA follows: TGTGCCAGCTCCGGGACACACTACGAGCAGTACTTC. This chain uses TRBV28 with TRBJ2-7; D perhaps matches TRBD1 (6 bases). The length of the CDR3 is 12 residues. From germline, CDR1 is MDHEN and CDR2 SYDVKM. V gave up 8 bases and J gave up 3 bases, with 11 bases separating them.